This entry is about one T cell receptor (beta chain). The record originates from a study of T cell responses to AZD1222 COVID-19 vaccine. CDR1 and CDR2 from the germline V gene are SQVTM and ANQGSEA. V lost 7 bases, J lost 0 bases, and 18 bases lay in between. This CDR3 spans 15 amino acids. Clones were read by immunoSEQ multiplex PCR, and TCRdb kept only the in-frame ones, dropping some. Here the sample spans some 31,000 clones, about 80% being singletons. Specimen: peripheral blood, collected 28 days after the second AZD1222 dose. This chain joins TRBV29-1 and TRBJ2-5; maybe TRBD2 (7 bases). The sequence was collected from an adult who received the AZD1222 COVID-19 vaccine. The CDR3: CSAHRGGGNQETQYF. CDR3 DNA sequence: TGCAGCGCCCACCGCGGGGGCGGAAACCAAGAGACCCAGTACTTC.